This section outlines one T cell receptor beta chain sequence together with its context. This table comes from immunoSEQ multiplex PCR, and its TCRdb copy is limited to in-frame clones, with some not included. This table holds about 75,000 clones, 88% found once. This CDR3 comprises 12 residues. The germline gives CDR1 MNHEY, CDR2 SMNVEV (reference sequence). V was trimmed by 2 bases and J by 8 bases, leaving 9 bases between them. These data are taken from a study of T cell responses to AZD1222 COVID-19 vaccine. The source was peripheral blood, collected 28 days after the second dose of the MenACWY control vaccine. This receptor was taken from an adult who received the MenACWY meningococcal vaccine as a control. The chain carries TRBV27 and TRBJ1-1, with D perhaps TRBD1 (5 bases). The CDR3, as DNA: TGTGCCAGCAGTTTACGGGCAGGGGAAGCTTTCTTT. Its protein product is CASSLRAGEAFF.